This entry is about one T cell receptor beta chain. The data are from a study of blood T cell repertoires in COVID-19. Study details: The study drew acute and convalescent COVID-19 samples from the United States, Italy and Spain.

The germline V gene has CDR1 SGHTA and CDR2 FQGNSA. The CDR3 runs 15 residues. V was cut by 2 bases and J by 3 bases, with 12 bases left in between. Seattle's cohort entered during active infection and was followed longitudinally. Study processing details: Using reference gene primer amplification, nucleated cell counts were estimated. Produced via immunoSEQ multiplex PCR; TCRdb's table is partial and in-frame only. V and J calls plus clone size are reproduced from that table; the DNA served to infer D and trimming. The table shows 68,000 or so clones, with 90% occurring only once. This sequence joins TRBV7-2 and TRBJ2-3; possibly TRBD2 for D (5 bases). The source of this sequence is a man aged 45-65 years with COVID-19, enrolled during active disease. The material sequenced was peripheral blood. CDR3 nucleotide sequence: TGTGCCAGCAGCTTAATCGCGGGCATAACAGATACGCAGTATTTT. Its protein product is CASSLIAGITDTQYF.